The 7 T cell receptor beta chains presented below share a single source sample, sequenced in a study of T cell changes during pregnancy in multiple sclerosis. Sequenced by immunoSEQ multiplex PCR; TCRdb stores in-frame clones only, minus some. The table records roughly 80,000 clones, approximately 91% of them present only once. The sequences come from peripheral blood, collected before pregnancy. The receptor source for this set is a female donor with multiple sclerosis, enrolled in a pregnancy study.

The chain uses TRBV6-5 and TRBJ2-5; 7 bases agree with TRBD1. The CDR3 loop spans 15 amino acids. The J segment lost 5 bases and the V segment lost 6 bases, leaving 12 bases of the junction unmatched. Germline values: CDR1 MNHEY, CDR2 SVGAGI. In DNA, the CDR3 is TGTGCCAGCAGGCCCGGGGACAGATACGAGGAGACCCAGTACTTC. Translated: CASRPGDRYEETQYF.

The rearrangement joins TRBV2 to TRBJ2-7; TRBD1 might be the D (6 bases). This CDR3 region has 13 residues. Trimming pared 5 bases from V and 3 bases from J, leaving 11 bases between. CDR1 is SNHLY and CDR2 is FYNNEI in the germline V gene. This CDR3 reads CASSTQTGYEQYF. CDR3 sequence (DNA): TGTGCCAGCAGTACCCAGACAGGCTACGAGCAGTACTTC.

The chain uses TRBV9 and TRBJ2-3; TRBD1 agrees at 7 bases. The CDR3 runs to 17 residues. Germline values: CDR1 SGDLS, CDR2 YYNGEE. J lost 2 bases, V lost 4 bases, and 13 bases had no gene match. This CDR3 reads CASSTTGFRTYTDTQYF. The CDR3 coding sequence is TGTGCCAGCAGCACGACAGGGTTTCGGACATACACAGATACGCAGTATTTT.

The sample holds one count of this clone. This chain joins TRBV27 and TRBJ1-2, with TRBD1 identical over 7 bases. Germline lookup yields CDR1 MNHEY and CDR2 SMNVEV (reference sequence). V dropped 5 bases and J dropped 8; count of bases not matched to a gene: 11. This CDR3 has 14 residues. The CDR3 sequence is CASSPRRQGLGYTF. The CDR3 nucleotides are TGTGCCAGCAGTCCCCGTCGACAGGGTCTAGGCTACACCTTC.

CDR3 residues: CASGAGTGAYEQYF. In nucleotides, the CDR3 is TGCGCCAGTGGGGCCGGGACAGGGGCCTACGAGCAGTACTTC. The chain carries TRBV5-1 and TRBJ2-7; 10 bases line up with TRBD1. J lost 2 bases, V lost 8 bases, and 7 bases had no gene match. Germline loops: CDR1 SGHRS, CDR2 YFSETQ. The CDR3 runs to 14 residues.

The V call is TRBV2, the J call TRBJ1-6; a weak D match, TRBD1 (6 bases). Trimming pared 5 bases from V and 9 bases from J, leaving 17 bases between. Germline CDR1 reads SNHLY; CDR2 reads FYNNEI. The CDR3 spans 15 residues. The CDR3 spells CASSPSGHNISPLHF. The CDR3 region has the DNA TGTGCCAGCAGTCCGTCGGGACACAATATTTCACCCCTCCACTTT.

The chain employs TRBV2 and TRBJ2-5; 9 nucleotides align to TRBD1. J gave up 7 bases and V 6 bases, and 6 bases lay outside the gene matches. Per the germline V gene, CDR1 is SNHLY and CDR2 is FYNNEI. This CDR3 has 13 amino acids. The CDR3 sequence: CASRPGQGRTQYF. The CDR3 nucleotides are TGTGCCAGCAGACCGGGACAGGGCCGGACCCAGTACTTC.